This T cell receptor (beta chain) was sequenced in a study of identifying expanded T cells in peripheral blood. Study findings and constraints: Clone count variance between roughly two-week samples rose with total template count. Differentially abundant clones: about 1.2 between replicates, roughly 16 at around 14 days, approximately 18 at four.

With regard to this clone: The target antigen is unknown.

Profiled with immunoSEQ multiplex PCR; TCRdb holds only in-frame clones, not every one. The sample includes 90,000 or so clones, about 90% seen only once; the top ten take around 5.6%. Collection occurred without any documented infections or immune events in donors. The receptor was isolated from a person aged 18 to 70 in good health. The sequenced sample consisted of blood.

Here the CDR3 reads CASSLGTVNEQFF. CDR3 DNA: TGTGCCAGCAGCTTGGGGACAGTGAATGAGCAGTTCTTC. The chain carries TRBV7-9 and TRBJ2-1, with TRBD1 matching over 7 bases. Trimming at V came to 3 bases and at J to 7 bases, leaving 3 bases not matched to a gene. The CDR3 is 13 residues long. The V gene's germline CDR1 is SEHNR and CDR2 FQNEAQ (reference sequence).